This TCR beta chain was retrieved from a study of T-cell reconstitution after alpha-beta-depleted transplantation in children. The authors prepared the TCRbeta library with unique molecular identifiers. Each CDR3 protein is one row after TCRdb ran MiXCR on the PCR reads. The sample has over 550,000 distinct CDR3 sequences, roughly a tenth seen once. This clonotype was observed a handful of times. Sequencing was performed on PBMCs from the stem cell graft donor, taken from the stem cell graft. This clonotype was sampled from a human donor who donated a stem cell graft to a child with acute myeloid leukemia.

This chain's CDR3 is CASSAEGRIGETQYF. In DNA, the CDR3 is TGTGCCAGCAGTGCTGAAGGCCGGATTGGCGAGACCCAGTACTTC. The chain links TRBV27 to TRBJ2-5; D ambiguous. V was trimmed by 5 bases and J by 5 bases, leaving 18 bases between them. Germline CDR1 and CDR2: MNHEY and SMNVEV (reference sequence). The length of the CDR3 is 15 residues.